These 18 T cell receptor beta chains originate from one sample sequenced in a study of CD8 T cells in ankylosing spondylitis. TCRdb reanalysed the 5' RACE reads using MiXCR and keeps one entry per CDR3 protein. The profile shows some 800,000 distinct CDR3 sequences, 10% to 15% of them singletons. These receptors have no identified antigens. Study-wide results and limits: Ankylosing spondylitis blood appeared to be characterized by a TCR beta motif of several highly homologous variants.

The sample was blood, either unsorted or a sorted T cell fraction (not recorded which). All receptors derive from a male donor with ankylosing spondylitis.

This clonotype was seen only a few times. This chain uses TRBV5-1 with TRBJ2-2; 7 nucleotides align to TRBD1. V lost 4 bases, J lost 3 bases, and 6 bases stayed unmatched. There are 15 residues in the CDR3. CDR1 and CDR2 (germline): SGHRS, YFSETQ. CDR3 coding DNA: TGCGCCAGCAGCCGGAATCAGGGGGACACCGGGGAGCTGTTTTTT. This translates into CASSRNQGDTGELFF.

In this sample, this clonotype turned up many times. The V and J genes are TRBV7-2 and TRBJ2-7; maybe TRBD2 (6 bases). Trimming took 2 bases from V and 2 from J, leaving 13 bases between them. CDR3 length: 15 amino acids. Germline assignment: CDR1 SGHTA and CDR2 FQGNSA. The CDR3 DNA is TGTGCCAGCAGCTTATTCGCTAGCGCAACCTACGAGCAGTACTTC. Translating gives CASSLFASATYEQYF.

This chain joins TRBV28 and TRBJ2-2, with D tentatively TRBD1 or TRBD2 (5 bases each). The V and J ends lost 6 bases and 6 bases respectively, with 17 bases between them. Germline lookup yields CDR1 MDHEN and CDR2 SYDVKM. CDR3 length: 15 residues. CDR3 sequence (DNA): TGTGCCAGCAGCCCACCGGGACCTAGGGCCGGGGAGCTGTTTTTT. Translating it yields CASSPPGPRAGELFF.

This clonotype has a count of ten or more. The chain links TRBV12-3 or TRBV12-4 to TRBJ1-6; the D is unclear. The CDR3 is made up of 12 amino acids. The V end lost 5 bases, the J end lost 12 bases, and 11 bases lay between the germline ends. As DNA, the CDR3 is TGTGCCAGCAGTGTCTTGCGAGGACCCCTCCACTTT. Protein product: CASSVLRGPLHF.

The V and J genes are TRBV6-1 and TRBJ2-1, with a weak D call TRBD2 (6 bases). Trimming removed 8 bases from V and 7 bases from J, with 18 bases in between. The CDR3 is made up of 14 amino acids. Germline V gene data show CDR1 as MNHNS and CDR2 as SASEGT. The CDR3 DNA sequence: TGTGCCAGCCTCCCGGAGGGTGGGAGTAATGAGCAGTTCTTC. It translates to CASLPEGGSNEQFF.

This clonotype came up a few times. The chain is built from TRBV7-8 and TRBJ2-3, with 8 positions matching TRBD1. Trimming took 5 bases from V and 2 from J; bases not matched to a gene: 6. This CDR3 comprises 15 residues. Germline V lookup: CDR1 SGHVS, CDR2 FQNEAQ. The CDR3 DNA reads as TGTGCCAGCAGCCAGGGGGCCGCGCACACAGATACGCAGTATTTT. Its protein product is CASSQGAAHTDTQYF.

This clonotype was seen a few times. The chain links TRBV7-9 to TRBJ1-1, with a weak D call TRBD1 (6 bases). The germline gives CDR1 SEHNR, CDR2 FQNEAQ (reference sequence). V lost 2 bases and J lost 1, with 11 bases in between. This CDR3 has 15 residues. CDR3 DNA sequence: TGTGCCAGCAGCTTAACTTCGACAGGGAACACTGAAGCTTTCTTT. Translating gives CASSLTSTGNTEAFF.

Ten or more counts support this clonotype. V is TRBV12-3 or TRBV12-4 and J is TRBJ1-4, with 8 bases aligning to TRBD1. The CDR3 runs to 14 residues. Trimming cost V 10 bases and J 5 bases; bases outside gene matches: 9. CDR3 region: CATAVDRVNEKLFF. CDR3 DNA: TGTGCCACTGCCGTGGACAGGGTAAATGAAAAACTGTTTTTT.

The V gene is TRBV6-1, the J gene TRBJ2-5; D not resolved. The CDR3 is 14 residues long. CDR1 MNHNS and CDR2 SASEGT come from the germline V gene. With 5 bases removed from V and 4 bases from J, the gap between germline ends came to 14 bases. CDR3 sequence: CASSLPTWGETQYF. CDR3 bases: TGTGCCAGCAGTCTTCCTACTTGGGGAGAGACCCAGTACTTC.

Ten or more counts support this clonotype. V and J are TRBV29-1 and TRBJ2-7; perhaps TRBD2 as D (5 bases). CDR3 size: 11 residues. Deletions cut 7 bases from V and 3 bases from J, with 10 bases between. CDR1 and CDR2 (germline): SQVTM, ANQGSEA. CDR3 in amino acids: CSAFEGYEQYF. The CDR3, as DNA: TGCAGCGCATTCGAGGGCTACGAGCAGTACTTC.

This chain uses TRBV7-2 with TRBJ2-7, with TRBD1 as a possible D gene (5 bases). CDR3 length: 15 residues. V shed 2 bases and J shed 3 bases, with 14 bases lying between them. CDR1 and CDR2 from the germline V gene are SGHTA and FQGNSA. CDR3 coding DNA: TGTGCCAGCAGCTTACTTGGGGCTACAGTCTACGAGCAGTACTTC. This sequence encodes CASSLLGATVYEQYF.

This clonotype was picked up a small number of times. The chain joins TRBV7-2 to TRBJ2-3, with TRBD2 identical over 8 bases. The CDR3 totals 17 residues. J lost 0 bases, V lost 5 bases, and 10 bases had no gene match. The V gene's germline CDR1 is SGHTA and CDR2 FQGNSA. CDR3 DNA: TGTGCCAGCAGCACGATCGCGGGGGGCCTTAGCACAGATACGCAGTATTTT. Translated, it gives CASSTIAGGLSTDTQYF.

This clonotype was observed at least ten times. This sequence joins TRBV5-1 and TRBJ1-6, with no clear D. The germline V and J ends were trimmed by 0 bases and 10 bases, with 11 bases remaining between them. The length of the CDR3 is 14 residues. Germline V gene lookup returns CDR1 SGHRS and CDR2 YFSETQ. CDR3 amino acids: CASSLGEYGSPLHF. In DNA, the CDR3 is TGCGCCAGCAGCTTGGGGGAATACGGGTCACCCCTCCACTTT. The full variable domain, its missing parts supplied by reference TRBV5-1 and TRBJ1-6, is KAGVTQTPRYLIKTRGQQVTLSCSPISGHRSVSWYQQTPGQGLQFLFEYFSETQRNKGNFPGRFSGRQFSNSRSEMNVSTLELGDSALYLCASSLGEYGSPLHFGNGTRLTVT.

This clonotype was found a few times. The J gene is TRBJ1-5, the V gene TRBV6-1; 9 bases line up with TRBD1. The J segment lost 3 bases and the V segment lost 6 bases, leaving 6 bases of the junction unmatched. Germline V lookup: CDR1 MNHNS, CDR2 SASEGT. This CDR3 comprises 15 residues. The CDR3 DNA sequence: TGTGCCAGCAGGGTGACAGGGGGTGCCAATCAGCCCCAGCATTTT. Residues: CASRVTGGANQPQHF.

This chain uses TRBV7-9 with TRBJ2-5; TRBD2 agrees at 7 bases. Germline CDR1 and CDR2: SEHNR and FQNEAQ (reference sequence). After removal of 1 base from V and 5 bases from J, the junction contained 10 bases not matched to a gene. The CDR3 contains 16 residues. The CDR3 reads CASSLGPAGPPETQYF. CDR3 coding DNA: TGTGCCAGCAGCTTAGGCCCAGCGGGGCCCCCGGAGACCCAGTACTTC.

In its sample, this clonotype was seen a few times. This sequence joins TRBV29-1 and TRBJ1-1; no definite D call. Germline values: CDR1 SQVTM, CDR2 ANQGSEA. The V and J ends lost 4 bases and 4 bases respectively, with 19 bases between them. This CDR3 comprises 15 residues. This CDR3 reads CSVGALKAEGTEAFF. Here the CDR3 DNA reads TGCAGCGTTGGAGCCTTAAAGGCGGAGGGCACTGAAGCTTTCTTT.

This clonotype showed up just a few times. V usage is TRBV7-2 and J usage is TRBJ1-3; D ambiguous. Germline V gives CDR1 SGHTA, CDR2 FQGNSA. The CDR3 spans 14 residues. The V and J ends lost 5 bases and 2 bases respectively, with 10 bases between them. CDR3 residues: CASSQVGTGNTIYF. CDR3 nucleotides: TGTGCCAGCAGCCAAGTGGGGACTGGAAACACCATATATTTT. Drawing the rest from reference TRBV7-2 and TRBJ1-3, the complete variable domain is GAGVSQSPSNKVTEKGKDVELRCDPISGHTALYWYRQSLGQGLEFLIYFQGNSAPDKSGLPSDRFSAERTGGSVSTLTIQRTQQEDSAVYLCASSQVGTGNTIYFGEGSWLTVV.

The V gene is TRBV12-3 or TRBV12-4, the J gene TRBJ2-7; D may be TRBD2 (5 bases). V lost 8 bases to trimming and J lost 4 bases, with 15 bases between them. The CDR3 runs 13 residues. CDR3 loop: CASVLEGLYEQYF. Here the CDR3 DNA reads TGTGCCAGCGTTCTTGAGGGCTTATACGAGCAGTACTTC.